The 10 T cell receptor beta chains below all came from one sample that was sequenced in a study of identical twins. TCRdb called the 5' RACE reads again in MiXCR, with one record for every CDR3 protein. Of some 900,000 distinct CDR3 sequences detected, 9% to 15% appear once; the ten largest clones hold around 1.6%. The sample was also linked to a second study, of yellow fever vaccine responses in identical twins.

Sequenced input: PBMCs. The receptors shown here come from a woman under 30 in good health.

This clonotype showed up just a few times. V gene TRBV18 combines with J gene TRBJ2-7; 8 bases align to TRBD1. Germline V gene sequence: CDR1 KGHSH, CDR2 LQKENI. J lost 3 bases, V lost 3 bases, and 7 bases had no gene match. CDR3 length: 15 amino acids. The DNA of the CDR3 is TGTGCCAGCTCACCCGGGACAGGCGCTTTCTACGAGCAGTACTTC. It specifies CASSPGTGAFYEQYF.

V is TRBV20-1 and J is TRBJ1-6; 9 positions match TRBD1. J lost 6 bases, V lost 6 bases, and 3 bases had no gene match. This CDR3 region has 13 residues. Germline values: CDR1 DFQATT, CDR2 SNEGSKA (reference sequence). This CDR3 is CSAGQGINSPLHF. The CDR3 DNA reads as TGCAGTGCGGGACAGGGAATTAATTCACCCCTCCACTTT.

This clonotype has at least ten counts. The chain is built from TRBV20-1 and TRBJ2-1; TRBD2 matches at 10 bases. Per the germline V gene, CDR1 is DFQATT and CDR2 is SNEGSKA (reference sequence). CDR3 length: 14 residues. V dropped 1 base and J dropped 8; count of bases not matched to a gene: 5. The CDR3 reads CSARGGLASHEQFF. Written as DNA, the CDR3 is TGCAGTGCTAGAGGGGGACTAGCGTCCCATGAGCAGTTCTTC.

This chain joins TRBV20-1 and TRBJ2-1; no clear D gene. CDR1 and CDR2 from the germline V gene are DFQATT and SNEGSKA (reference sequence). This CDR3 has 14 residues. The V end was cut by 3 bases, the J end by 5 bases, with 14 bases between. The CDR3 DNA reads as TGCAGTGCTAGGTCCTCTTCAATTGACAATGAGCAGTTCTTC. Its protein product is CSARSSSIDNEQFF.

This clonotype came up many times. For the CDR3, the DNA is TGCAGTGCGCGGCCCCTTTGGGACGCCGCAGAGTGGGTCTACAATGAGCAGTTCTTC. This translates into CSARPLWDAAEWVYNEQFF. J is TRBJ2-1 and V is TRBV20-1; D may match TRBD1 or TRBD2 (5 bases each). The CDR3 is made up of 19 amino acids. CDR1 and CDR2 from the germline V gene are DFQATT and SNEGSKA (reference sequence). Trimming stripped 6 bases from V and 3 bases from J, with 30 bases between.

In its sample, this clonotype was seen many times. The chain uses TRBV27 and TRBJ2-3, with 12 positions matching TRBD2. With V trimmed by 4 bases and J by 0 bases, 2 bases remained unmatched. This CDR3 spans 16 amino acids. Per germline, CDR1 MNHEY and CDR2 SMNVEV (reference sequence). CDR3 sequence (DNA): TGTGCCAGCAGTTGGGGACTAGCGGGCAGCACAGATACGCAGTATTTT. This sequence encodes CASSWGLAGSTDTQYF.

This clonotype was seen more than once but under ten times. The chain links TRBV7-9 to TRBJ1-5; tentative D call: TRBD1 (5 bases). The CDR3 has 14 residues. Germline V gene sequence: CDR1 SEHNR, CDR2 FQNEAQ (reference sequence). V was trimmed by 1 base and J by 6 bases, leaving 10 bases between them. The CDR3 loop reads CASSLVGEGQPQHF. CDR3 nucleotide sequence: TGTGCCAGCAGCTTAGTAGGGGAGGGTCAGCCCCAGCATTTT. Full variable domain (remainder filled in from reference TRBV7-9 and TRBJ1-5): DTGVSQNPRHKITKRGQNVTFRCDPISEHNRLYWYRQTLGQGPEFLTYFQNEAQLEKSRLLSDRFSAERPKGSFSTLEIQRTEQGDSAMYLCASSLVGEGQPQHFGDGTRLSIL.

This clonotype was counted only a few times. The CDR3 sequence: CSARVSGAGSGDSPLHF. DNA for the CDR3: TGCAGTGCTAGAGTATCAGGGGCTGGGTCGGGGGATTCACCCCTCCACTTT. The rearrangement uses TRBV20-1 and TRBJ1-6, with a possible D match to TRBD1 (6 bases). The CDR3 contains 17 residues. V was cut by 1 base and J by 8 bases, with 21 bases left in between. Germline V gene data show CDR1 as DFQATT and CDR2 as SNEGSKA (reference sequence).

A word on this clonotype: Being one base from a much bigger clone, this may be a read error. The chain links TRBV12-3 or TRBV12-4 to TRBJ1-1; D may be TRBD1 (6 bases). V was pared by 6 bases and J by 3 bases, with 8 bases between. CDR3 length: 12 amino acids. The CDR3 DNA is TGTGCCAGCAGCTGGGGGCACACTGAAGCTTTCTTT. It is translated as CASSWGHTEAFF.

This chain uses TRBV11-2 with TRBJ2-7; possibly TRBD1 or TRBD2 for D (5 bases each). The CDR3 has 16 amino acids. Germline lookup yields CDR1 SGHAT and CDR2 FQNNGV. Trimming pared 5 bases from V and 2 bases from J, leaving 19 bases between. The CDR3 DNA reads TGTGCCAGCAGCCCGAGATGGGGGTCTGTGGCCTACGAGCAGTACGTC. As protein: CASSPRWGSVAYEQYV.